A selection of T cell receptor beta chains follows, all from one sample in a study of T cells in Graves' hyperthyroidism and ophthalmopathy. From the multiplex PCR reads, TCRdb called clonotypes with MiXCR, one entry per CDR3 protein. The sample lists about 290,000 distinct CDR3 sequences; roughly 13% were seen once. Specimen: blood. Receptors originate from a woman between 40 and 50 years old with Graves' hyperthyroidism. Both conserved end residues are part of each CDR3. The order of the fields is clone size, D gene, V gene, J gene, CDR3 DNA, CDR3 protein. A D gene is named only where the DNA matches it firmly. Rows may omit the clone size; those that give it use once, few, many or a size class.

clone_size: few; d_call: -; v_call: TRBV6-1; j_call: TRBJ1-2; cdr3_nt: TGTGCCAGCAGACCCCCCGGGGGCGTCTTCGGCTACACCTTC; cdr3_aa: CASRPPGGVFGYTF
clone_size: many; d_call: -; v_call: TRBV30; j_call: TRBJ1-2; cdr3_nt: TGTGCCTGGAGTCCTACAGGCCAAGGGGGCTACACCTTC; cdr3_aa: CAWSPTGQGGYTF
clone_size: few; d_call: TRBD2; v_call: TRBV20-1; j_call: TRBJ2-7; cdr3_nt: TGCAGTGCTAGAGCCTCCAGCGGGGGGGGCGAGCAGTACTTC; cdr3_aa: CSARASSGGGEQYF
clone_size: many; d_call: TRBD2; v_call: TRBV7-9; j_call: TRBJ2-7; cdr3_nt: TGTGCCAGCAGCAGGGCTAGCGGGTCTAGCTCCTACGAGCAGTACTTC; cdr3_aa: CASSRASGSSSYEQYF
clone_size: few; d_call: -; v_call: TRBV19; j_call: TRBJ1-5; cdr3_nt: TGTGCCAGTAATAGTCCCCGATCGGGCAGCATCCCTTTGTGGGATCAGCCCCAGCATTTT; cdr3_aa: CASNSPRSGSIPLWDQPQHF
clone_size: many; d_call: -; v_call: TRBV12-3/TRBV12-4; j_call: TRBJ1-1; cdr3_nt: TGTGCCAGCAGTTTAACGGCGGATGAAGCTTTATTT; cdr3_aa: CASSLTADEALF
clone_size: many; d_call: -; v_call: TRBV29-1; j_call: TRBJ2-7; cdr3_nt: TGCAGCGTTGAAGATGGGGTTCGCTCCAGGGGGGGCGAGCAGTACTTC; cdr3_aa: CSVEDGVRSRGGEQYF
clone_size: many; d_call: -; v_call: TRBV7-9; j_call: TRBJ2-7; cdr3_nt: TGTGCCAGCAGCTTCCCCCAGGGTCGGAGCTCCTACGAGCAGTACTTC; cdr3_aa: CASSFPQGRSSYEQYF
clone_size: -; d_call: TRBD1; v_call: TRBV6-5; j_call: TRBJ2-3; cdr3_nt: TGTGCCAGCAGTTACGGGACAGGGCCAATGGATACGCAGTATTTT; cdr3_aa: CASSYGTGPMDTQYF
clone_size: -; d_call: -; v_call: TRBV20-1; j_call: TRBJ2-6; cdr3_nt: TGCAGTGCTAGTGGGTACTCTGGGGCCAACGTCCTGACTTTC; cdr3_aa: CSASGYSGANVLTF
clone_size: many; d_call: TRBD1; v_call: TRBV2; j_call: TRBJ1-5; cdr3_nt: TGTGCCAGCAGTCTTTCCGGGACAGGGAGTAATCAGCCCCAGCATTTT; cdr3_aa: CASSLSGTGSNQPQHF